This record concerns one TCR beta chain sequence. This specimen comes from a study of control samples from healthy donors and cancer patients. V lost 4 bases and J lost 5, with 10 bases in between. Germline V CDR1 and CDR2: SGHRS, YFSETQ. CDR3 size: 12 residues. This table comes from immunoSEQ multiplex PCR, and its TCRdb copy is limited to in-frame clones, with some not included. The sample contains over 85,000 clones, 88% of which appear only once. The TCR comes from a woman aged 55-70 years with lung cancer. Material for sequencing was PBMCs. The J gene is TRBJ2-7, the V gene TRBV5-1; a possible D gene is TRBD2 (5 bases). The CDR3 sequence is CASSREGHEQYF. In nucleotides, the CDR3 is TGCGCCAGCAGCCGCGAGGGCCACGAGCAGTACTTC.